The sequence of this T cell receptor (beta chain) was determined in a study of shared clonotypes between healthy human individuals. About this clone itself: Its target is unknown.

Study-level results: Shared clonotypes across all four donors exceeded non-shared ones in generation probability. Large sequencing depth failed to make sorted-subset sequencing complete, rarefaction showed.

Germline V gene sequence: CDR1 SGHRS, CDR2 YFSETQ. J gave up 6 bases and V 3 bases, and 6 bases lay outside the gene matches. The CDR3 loop spans 14 amino acids. Assay used: immunoSEQ multiplex PCR; TCRdb lists only in-frame clones, some missing. This table has roughly 2,500,000 clones, approximately 93% appearing once. The sample was naive CD4+ T cells from PBMCs. Noted subset: CD45RA+ positively selected. The J gene is TRBJ2-1, the V gene TRBV5-1; 7 nucleotides align to TRBD2. This TCR came from a young man in good health. Some clones in this sample may be carry-over from other donors' samples. The CDR3 sequence: CASSWGGLPNEQFF. The CDR3 bases are TGCGCCAGCAGCTGGGGAGGGCTGCCCAATGAGCAGTTCTTC.